This T cell receptor beta chain is drawn from a study of tumor-infiltrating lymphocytes in primary liver carcinoma. A primer matching the constant region was used to make TCR beta cDNA from 450 to 500 ng of total RNA. Researchers made the TCR beta libraries by running three nested multiplex PCR rounds with slightly modified ARM-PCR. Running about 11 cycles apiece, the first two PCR rounds relied on TRBV1-TRBV30 forward primers together with a C-beta reverse primer. TCRdb analysed the multiplex PCR reads with MiXCR anew, one entry per CDR3 protein. The sample has fewer than 40,000 distinct CDR3 sequences, around 66% seen once. Co-extraction of RNA and DNA was performed on about 18-33 mg of unsorted bulk tissue. Regarding this clonotype: The junction differs from germline at one of its ends, possibly a read error.

CDR1 and CDR2 (germline): SGHNT, YYREEE (reference sequence). The CDR3 runs 15 residues. This clonotype originated in a woman under 40 with primary liver carcinoma and hepatitis B virus infection. Input material: liver tumor tissue from sampling region 3. This sample's subset: tumor region T3, left-lateral pole. The chain recombines TRBV5-4 with TRBJ1-6, with a possible D match to TRBD1 (5 bases). CDR3 coding DNA: TGTGCCAGCAGCCCAAGGACGGGGGGTATTTCACGCCTCCACTTT. This encodes CASSPRTGGISRLHF.